The 3 T cell receptor beta chains listed next were all sequenced from one sample in a study of identical twins. Via MiXCR, TCRdb re-called the 5' RACE reads, giving one row per CDR3 protein. This sample carries roughly 720,000 distinct CDR3 sequences, over 15% of them seen once, and the ten largest clones take over 10%. These data also featured in a second study, about T cells expressing NK-cell markers.

What was sequenced was PBMCs. These receptors were taken from a woman aged 18-30 years in good health.

The sample holds one count of this clonotype. V and J are TRBV3-1 and TRBJ2-3; D is ambiguous. This CDR3 is 15 amino acids long. Trimming pared 0 bases from V and 6 bases from J, leaving 13 bases between. Germline V gene sequence: CDR1 LGHDT, CDR2 YNNKEL (reference sequence). Written as DNA, the CDR3 is TGTGCCAGCAGCCAAGAGGCGTCGCGAGCGGATACGCAGTATTTT. Its protein is CASSQEASRADTQYF.

This clonotype was counted a few times. The chain joins TRBV6-2 or TRBV6-3 to TRBJ2-5; D is possibly TRBD1 (6 bases). The CDR3 length is 11 residues. Germline CDR1 and CDR2: MNHEY and SVGEGT. V was cut by 5 bases and J by 6 bases, with 7 bases left in between. The CDR3 bases are TGTGCCAGCAGTCAGGGGAAGACCCAGTACTTC. Protein: CASSQGKTQYF.

This clonotype showed up just a few times. The rearrangement uses TRBV12-3 or TRBV12-4 and TRBJ2-3; the D is unclear. The CDR3 runs 12 residues. V was clipped by 6 bases and J by 3 bases, with 7 bases between them. DNA for the CDR3: TGTGCCAGCAGCCGCATGACAGATACGCAGTATTTT. It encodes CASSRMTDTQYF.